This is a list of T cell receptor beta chains from one sample in a study of T-cell memory formation after mild COVID-19. TCRdb ran MiXCR on the 5' RACE reads and lists one entry per CDR3 protein. Seen here are about 50,000 distinct CDR3 sequences, around 10% observed once, and the top ten hold approximately 12%. The sequencing input was PBMCs or a T cell subset sorted from them (not recorded which). Every receptor here comes from an adult woman who had mild COVID-19 (a few samples of this study predate the infection). Cell type and time point are not known. Both conserved end residues are part of each CDR3. D genes are given only for firm matches. The size of a clone is reported for some rows only, either as once, few or many, or as a class for expanded clones.

CDR3 protein	CDR3 DNA	D gene	J gene	clone size	V gene
CASSLGDRGTQYF	TGCGCCAGCAGCTTGGGTGACAGAGGGACCCAGTACTTC	-	TRBJ2-5	-	TRBV5-1
CASSLTSGTYEQYF	TGTGCCAGCAGCTTAACTAGCGGAACTTACGAGCAGTACTTC	TRBD2	TRBJ2-7	many	TRBV7-8
CASSPNLATNYEQYF	TGTGCCAGCAGTCCCAACCTGGCAACAAACTACGAGCAGTACTTC	-	TRBJ2-7	many	TRBV27
CASSLTSGRGRDTQYF	TGTGCCAGCAGCTTAACGTCCGGCAGGGGACGAGATACGCAGTATTTT	-	TRBJ2-3	few	TRBV7-3
CATSDATSGGPTDTQYF	TGTGCCACCAGTGATGCGACTAGCGGGGGCCCCACAGATACGCAGTATTTT	TRBD2	TRBJ2-3	-	TRBV24-1
CAWKQTNSPLHF	TGTGCCTGGAAACAAACGAATTCACCCCTCCACTTT	-	TRBJ1-6	-	TRBV30
CASSSRTSGIHEQFF	TGTGCCAGCAGTTCGCGGACTAGCGGGATCCATGAGCAGTTCTTC	TRBD2	TRBJ2-1	few	TRBV27
CASSFWGTGGYEQYF	TGTGCCAGCAGTTTCTGGGGGACAGGGGGATACGAGCAGTACTTC	TRBD1	TRBJ2-7	-	TRBV7-8
CASSFRRGKSTEAFF	TGTGCCAGCAGTTTCCGCAGGGGTAAGAGCACTGAAGCTTTCTTT	-	TRBJ1-1	many	TRBV12-3/TRBV12-4
CASSQAGGPAQYF	TGTGCCAGCAGCCAGGCGGGAGGGCCAGCGCAGTATTTT	TRBD2	TRBJ2-3	few	TRBV4-2
CASRLGTLDNEQFF	TGTGCCAGCAGACTCGGGACTTTGGACAATGAGCAGTTCTTC	-	TRBJ2-1	-	TRBV6-5
CASSTVTAGLTDTQYF	TGTGCCAGCTCCACGGTCACAGCGGGACTCACAGATACGCAGTATTTT	TRBD2	TRBJ2-3	few	TRBV12-3/TRBV12-4